This entry lists 20 T cell receptor beta chains sequenced from one sample in a study of blood T cells in healthy people across ages. Primers used in a second PCR of about 6 to 11 cycles were a sample-barcoded 5' primer and a J-beta primer mix. TCRdb used MiXCR to reprocess the 5' RACE reads, holding one entry per CDR3 protein. The table lists about 1,400,000 distinct CDR3 sequences, around 59% of them singletons, with 5.5% to 8% in the top ten. The specimen was blood. All receptors derive from a man aged 18 to 30 in good health.

The chain recombines TRBV4-1 with TRBJ1-2; D is unresolved. There are 15 residues in the CDR3. V was clipped by 2 bases and J by 4 bases, with 14 bases between them. Looked up from germline, CDR1 is MGHRA and CDR2 is YSYEKL. The CDR3 loop reads CASSQPTESLYGYTF. CDR3 sequence (DNA): TGCGCCAGCAGCCAACCGACGGAGTCCCTCTATGGCTACACCTTC.

This clonotype was picked up a small number of times. The chain joins TRBV27 to TRBJ2-7, with D tentatively TRBD1 (5 bases). Germline V lookup: CDR1 MNHEY, CDR2 SMNVEV (reference sequence). This CDR3 comprises 13 residues. V lost 4 bases to trimming and J lost 3 bases, with 10 bases between them. The CDR3 region has the DNA TGTGCCAGCAGTTCCCGACAGAACTACGAGCAGTACTTC. This translates into CASSSRQNYEQYF.

CDR3 nucleotide sequence: TGTGCCAGCTCTAGGCCCCGGGGACAGGGTCACGAGCAGTACTTC. Protein product: CASSRPRGQGHEQYF. This chain connects TRBV12-3 or TRBV12-4 to TRBJ2-4; TRBD1 matches at 9 bases. The J call is doubtful: the DNA matches TRBJ2-7 better. This CDR3 comprises 15 residues.

The chain employs TRBV2 and TRBJ2-7, with TRBD1 matching over 7 bases. The length of the CDR3 is 15 residues. The V gene end was trimmed by 5 bases and the J gene end by 0 bases; junction bases not matched to a gene: 7. The germline V gene has CDR1 SNHLY and CDR2 FYNNEI. The CDR3 DNA reads as TGTGCCAGCAGTCTCAGGGACAGATTCTCCTACGAGCAGTACTTC. Protein product: CASSLRDRFSYEQYF. The variable domain in full, with the rest retrieved from reference TRBV2 and TRBJ2-7, is EPEVTQTPSHQVTQMGQEVILRCVPISNHLYFYWYRQILGQKVEFLVSFYNNEISEKSEIFDDQFSVERPDGSNFTLKIRSTKLEDSAMYFCASSLRDRFSYEQYFGPGTRLTVT.

The chain uses TRBV18 and TRBJ2-3; unclear D gene. The CDR3 extends over 16 amino acids. Trimming pared 4 bases from V and 0 bases from J, leaving 14 bases between. The germline V gene encodes CDR1 KGHSH and CDR2 LQKENI. This chain's CDR3 is CASSHAALPSTDTQYF. CDR3 nucleotide sequence: TGTGCCAGCTCACACGCGGCCCTTCCTAGCACAGATACGCAGTATTTT. Full variable domain (rest looked up from reference TRBV18 and TRBJ2-3): NAGVMQNPRHLVRRRGQEARLRCSPMKGHSHVYWYRQLPEEGLKFMVYLQKENIIDESGMPKERFSAEFPKEGPSILRIQQVVRGDSAAYFCASSHAALPSTDTQYFGPGTRLTVL.

This clonotype was observed a few times. The chain links TRBV4-1 to TRBJ1-6; D unclear. Germline V CDR1 and CDR2: MGHRA, YSYEKL. The CDR3 is 13 residues long. Trimming shortened V by 5 bases and J by 10 bases, and 12 bases separated the two germline ends. CDR3 amino acids: CASSIGRGSPLHF. The CDR3 DNA sequence: TGCGCCAGCAGCATCGGTCGTGGATCACCCCTCCACTTT.

V gene TRBV4-1 combines with J gene TRBJ2-3; the match to TRBD1 covers 9 bases. J gave up 3 bases and V 7 bases, and 11 bases lay outside the gene matches. Germline CDR1 is MGHRA and CDR2 is YSYEKL. The CDR3 extends over 16 amino acids. The CDR3 DNA is TGCGCCAGCACCCACTTGGGGGACAGGGCGACAGATACGCAGTATTTT. Amino acid sequence: CASTHLGDRATDTQYF.

This chain connects TRBV27 to TRBJ2-3, with D possibly being TRBD2 (6 bases). This CDR3 spans 16 amino acids. V was trimmed by 1 base and J by 4 bases, leaving 15 bases between them. Per the germline V gene, CDR1 is MNHEY and CDR2 is SMNVEV (reference sequence). CDR3 sequence reads: CASSLWTGAQADTQYF. CDR3 DNA sequence: TGTGCCAGCAGTTTATGGACGGGAGCCCAGGCAGATACGCAGTATTTT.

This chain links TRBV20-1 with TRBJ2-1; 7 bases line up with TRBD2. The DNA matches TRBJ2-7 better at its end, which makes the J call doubtful. The CDR3 is 14 residues long. Germline CDR1 and CDR2: DFQATT and SNEGSKA (reference sequence). CDR3 in amino acids: CSANLRGENYEQYF. For the CDR3, the DNA is TGCAGTGCTAACCTCCGGGGGGAAAACTACGAGCAGTACTTC.

The rearrangement links TRBV7-6 to TRBJ1-1; D not certain. The ends were cut back, 11 bases at V and 0 bases at J, with 13 bases in the middle. The CDR3 has 13 amino acids. The germline CDR1 and CDR2 sequences are SGHVS and FNYEAQ. CDR3 region: CAGGPPVNTEAFF. Written as DNA, the CDR3 is TGTGCCGGTGGTCCGCCGGTGAACACTGAAGCTTTCTTT.

CDR3 amino acids: CASSQRPAGYEQFF. CDR3 in DNA: TGCGCCAGCAGCCAGCGACCTGCGGGGTACGAGCAGTTCTTC. The chain has TRBV4-3 and TRBJ2-1; TRBD2 might be the D (6 bases). Germline assignment: CDR1 LGHNA and CDR2 YSLEER. The CDR3 is 14 amino acids. Deletions cut 3 bases from V and 10 bases from J, with 16 bases between.

This clonotype was counted at least ten times. The V and J genes are TRBV29-1 and TRBJ2-1, with D perhaps matching TRBD1 or TRBD2 (5 bases each). Per germline, CDR1 SQVTM and CDR2 ANQGSEA. The CDR3 consists of 11 residues. The ends were cut back, 7 bases at V and 7 bases at J, with 11 bases in the middle. CDR3 residues: CSAGTGNEQFF. In DNA form, the CDR3 reads TGCAGCGCAGGGACGGGGAATGAGCAGTTCTTC.

J is TRBJ2-5 and V is TRBV11-3; D might be TRBD1 or TRBD2, each matching 5 bases. The CDR3 has 12 residues. V lost 7 bases and J 11 bases, leaving 17 bases between the germline ends. Germline V gene sequence: CDR1 SGHNT, CDR2 YENEEA. CDR3 amino acids: CASKGSEAQQYF. CDR3 sequence (DNA): TGTGCCAGCAAGGGGAGTGAGGCACAGCAGTACTTC.

J is TRBJ1-5 and V is TRBV2; D uncertain. The CDR3 loop spans 16 amino acids. CDR1 is SNHLY, CDR2 FYNNEI, per germline. V lost 3 bases and J lost 0, with 12 bases in between. The CDR3 is CASSDVHRYSNQPQHF. As DNA, the CDR3 is TGTGCCAGCAGTGATGTTCATCGGTATAGCAATCAGCCCCAGCATTTT.

The rearrangement links TRBV29-1 to TRBJ2-4; the D call may be TRBD1 or TRBD2 (5 bases each). The closer fit of TRBJ2-7 to the DNA end suggests the J call may be wrong. This CDR3 is 11 amino acids long. CDR1 SQVTM and CDR2 ANQGSEA come from the germline V gene. The CDR3 DNA follows: TGCAGCGTCCGGGGCCGAGGCGAGCAGTACTTC. This gives the protein CSVRGRGEQYF.

The gene calls are TRBV29-1 and TRBJ2-1; TRBD1 or TRBD2 may be the D gene (6 bases each). Trimming pared 1 base from V and 8 bases from J, leaving 21 bases between. Germline V gene sequence: CDR1 SQVTM, CDR2 ANQGSEA. This CDR3 is 16 amino acids long. CDR3 in DNA: TGCAGCGTTGAAGGGGAAGGACGGGGGCCTATGGATGAGCAGTTCTTC. It yields the protein CSVEGEGRGPMDEQFF.

The chain carries TRBV7-2 and TRBJ2-5, with D possibly matching TRBD2 (5 bases). This CDR3 region has 14 residues. Trimming removed 5 bases at V and 11 bases at J, with 21 bases between. Germline CDR1 SGHTA, CDR2 FQGNSA. The CDR3 DNA reads as TGTGCCAGCAGCCCGGGGAGATGGGTCAATGAGCAGTACTTC. It encodes CASSPGRWVNEQYF.

The V call is TRBV7-9, the J call TRBJ1-4, with D hard to call. Germline lookup yields CDR1 SEHNR and CDR2 FQNEAQ (reference sequence). The ends were cut back, 5 bases at V and 2 bases at J, with 9 bases in the middle. CDR3 length: 14 amino acids. The CDR3 here is CASSRPNTNEKLFF. The CDR3, as DNA: TGTGCCAGCAGCAGACCAAACACTAATGAAAAACTGTTTTTT.

The rearrangement joins TRBV11-2 to TRBJ2-1, with TRBD2 identical over 11 bases. The V gene end was trimmed by 6 bases and the J gene end by 6 bases; junction bases not matched to a gene: 4. The CDR3 sequence is 14 residues long. Germline values: CDR1 SGHAT, CDR2 FQNNGV. The CDR3 DNA follows: TGTGCCAGCAGACTAGCGGGAGTCGGCAATGAGCAGTTCTTC. Protein product: CASRLAGVGNEQFF.

V gene TRBV7-2 combines with J gene TRBJ2-1, with D perhaps TRBD2 (6 bases). Germline CDR1 is SGHTA and CDR2 is FQGNSA. Trimming removed 4 bases from V and 5 bases from J, with 12 bases in between. This CDR3 region has 14 residues. The chain's CDR3 is CASSSRSGDNEQFF. CDR3 coding DNA: TGTGCCAGCAGCTCAAGATCGGGAGACAATGAGCAGTTCTTC. The full variable domain, in which reference TRBV7-2 and TRBJ2-1 provide the parts outside the CDR3, is GAGVSQSPSNKVTEKGKDVELRCDPISGHTALYWYRQSLGQGLEFLIYFQGNSAPDKSGLPSDRFSAERTGGSVSTLTIQRTQQEDSAVYLCASSSRSGDNEQFFGPGTRLTVL.